Shown below are 24 T cell receptor beta chains from a single sample sequenced in a study of cytomegalovirus exposure and HLA in healthy donors. PCR amplification relied on 60 Vbeta primers (plus 13 Jbeta primers). TCRdb's table, derived via immunoSEQ multiplex PCR, lists solely in-frame clones and lacks some. In all, the sample yields roughly 140,000 clones. Sequenced input: PBMCs. The source of these receptors is a male donor in good health and CMV-seronegative.

CDR3 nucleotides: TGTGCTCGAGGGACAGCAACCGCCTACGAGCAGTACTTC. Amino acid sequence: CARGTATAYEQYF. V gene TRBV30 combines with J gene TRBJ2-7; TRBD1 aligns across 7 bases. The germline CDR1 and CDR2 sequences are GTSNPN and SVGIG (reference sequence). CDR3 size: 13 residues.

The chain links TRBV7-8 to TRBJ1-5, with a tentative D call TRBD1 (6 bases). Germline V gene lookup returns CDR1 SGHVS and CDR2 FQNEAQ. CDR3 length: 13 amino acids. Trimming took off 5 bases at V and 5 bases at J, with 10 bases between the two ends. The CDR3 bases are TGTGCCAGCAGCCCGGACAGAGATCAGCCCCAGCATTTT. Translated, it gives CASSPDRDQPQHF.

The genes are TRBV6-1 and TRBJ1-1; 7 bases align to TRBD1. This CDR3 is built from 15 residues. V was clipped by 7 bases and J by 1 base; unmatched bases: 9. The germline V gene has CDR1 MNHNS and CDR2 SASEGT. The CDR3 DNA sequence: TGTGCCAGCACCCCTCGACAGGGTCAGAACACTGAAGCTTTCTTT. It codes for CASTPRQGQNTEAFF.

The chain has TRBV9 and TRBJ2-1, with D possibly matching TRBD2 (5 bases). The CDR3 is 17 residues long. CDR1 and CDR2 (germline): SGDLS, YYNGEE. Trimming left V 0 bases short and J 2 bases short, with 15 bases between. This CDR3 reads CASSVEGAARPYNEQFF. CDR3 bases: TGTGCCAGCAGCGTAGAAGGAGCGGCCCGACCCTACAATGAGCAGTTCTTC.

This chain joins TRBV19 and TRBJ2-7; D is possibly TRBD2 (5 bases). CDR1 is LNHDA, CDR2 SQIVND, per germline (reference sequence). The CDR3 is 13 amino acids. Between the trimmed V and J ends, which lost 3 bases and 4 bases, there was a span of 10 bases. Written as DNA, the CDR3 is TGTGCCAGTAGTATTGGGAGTACATACGAGCAGTACTTC. Encoded protein: CASSIGSTYEQYF.

Remarks on this clone: This specimen includes other DNA sequences encoding the same CDR3. This rearrangement joins TRBV18 to TRBJ1-2; 8 bases are a match to TRBD1. The germline CDR1 and CDR2 sequences are KGHSH and LQKENI. The CDR3 runs 13 residues. After removal of 3 bases from V and 4 bases from J, the junction contained 1 base not matched to a gene. For the CDR3, the DNA is TGTGCCAGCTCACCGGACAGGGCCTATGGCTACACCTTC. Translation gives CASSPDRAYGYTF.

The chain carries TRBV6-5 and TRBJ2-7; 7 bases align to TRBD1. The CDR3 has 14 amino acids. After removal of 6 bases from V and 4 bases from J, the junction contained 9 bases not matched to a gene. Per germline, CDR1 MNHEY and CDR2 SVGAGI. Here the CDR3 reads CASSDRTGPYEQYF. DNA of the CDR3: TGTGCCAGCAGCGACCGGACAGGACCTTACGAGCAGTACTTC.

In DNA form, the CDR3 reads TGTGCCACTTCCCGGACTAGCGCCGGGGAGCTGTTTTTT. It specifies CATSRTSAGELFF. This rearrangement joins TRBV19 to TRBJ2-2, with 9 positions matching TRBD2. Germline trimming cut 10 bases from V and 6 bases from J; bases unmatched to any gene: 6. The CDR3 has 13 residues. Germline CDR1 LNHDA, CDR2 SQIVND (reference sequence).

V usage is TRBV10-2 and J usage is TRBJ2-5, with D possibly matching TRBD2 (6 bases). The assigned J gene may be wrong: the sequence end matches TRBJ2-7 better. Germline-derived CDR1 and CDR2 are WSHSY and SAAADI. The CDR3 has 13 amino acids. The CDR3 nucleotides are TGCGCCAGCAGTGGTGGGGGACTCTACGAGCAGTACTTC. It is translated as CASSGGGLYEQYF.

This sequence joins TRBV30 and TRBJ2-7; 10 bases are shared with TRBD1. The V segment lost 0 bases and the J segment 4 bases; nucleotides outside the gene matches: 6. The germline CDR1 and CDR2 sequences are GTSNPN and SVGIG (reference sequence). The CDR3 runs to 15 residues. The DNA for the CDR3 is TGTGCCTGGAGTGTCGGGACAGGGGCAGGGTACGAGCAGTACTTC. Translating gives CAWSVGTGAGYEQYF.

V gene TRBV29-1 combines with J gene TRBJ2-7, with 7 bases that match TRBD1. CDR1 SQVTM and CDR2 ANQGSEA come from the germline V gene. This CDR3 contains 14 residues. The junction had 3 bases not matched to a gene; V was cut back by 1 base and J by 0 bases. CDR3 residues: CSVEVGQNSYEQYF. The CDR3 DNA sequence: TGCAGCGTTGAAGTGGGACAGAACTCCTACGAGCAGTACTTC.

This chain's CDR3 is CAWGLARSYNEQFF. In DNA form, the CDR3 reads TGTGCCTGGGGACTAGCGCGCTCCTACAATGAGCAGTTCTTC. The chain recombines TRBV30 with TRBJ2-1, with TRBD2 matching over 9 bases. The germline V gene encodes CDR1 GTSNPN and CDR2 SVGIG (reference sequence). The CDR3 is made up of 14 amino acids. With 5 bases clipped from V and 0 bases from J, the junction kept 2 bases outside the gene matches.

Written as DNA, the CDR3 is TGCGCCAGCAGCTTGGCCTCAGGGGGCACTGAAGCTTTCTTT. Translating gives CASSLASGGTEAFF. The chain couples TRBV5-1 to TRBJ1-1; 7 nucleotides match TRBD1. The CDR3 spans 14 residues. V was pared by 0 bases and J by 4 bases, with 3 bases of the junction left unmatched. The germline V gene encodes CDR1 SGHRS and CDR2 YFSETQ.

CDR3 DNA sequence: TGCGCCAGCGGGGCCAGAACCTCCTATGGCTACACCTTC. This encodes CASGARTSYGYTF. The V call is TRBV23-1, the J call TRBJ1-2, with D maybe TRBD1 (5 bases). TRBV23-1 is an open reading frame whose function is uncertain. This CDR3 is 13 amino acids long. Trimming removed 8 bases from V and 4 bases from J, with 14 bases in between.

The chain carries TRBV5-6 and TRBJ1-2, with 8 bases matching TRBD1. The CDR3 runs to 16 residues. Unmatched junction bases numbered 9, after V lost 0 bases and J lost 5 bases. CDR1 is SGHDT and CDR2 is YYEEEE in the germline V gene. The CDR3 nucleotides read TGTGCCAGCAGCTTGGATAACAGGGGGAATCTTTATGGCTACACCTTC. Encoded protein: CASSLDNRGNLYGYTF.

This chain uses TRBV15 with TRBJ2-3; D uncertain. V lost 5 bases and J lost 6, with 18 bases in between. This CDR3 region has 15 residues. Germline V gene lookup returns CDR1 LNHNV and CDR2 YYDKDF (reference sequence). The CDR3 DNA reads TGTGCCACCAGCGGTGTTTTTAGAAGTGTGGATACGCAGTATTTT. It encodes CATSGVFRSVDTQYF.

The V gene is TRBV4-3, the J gene TRBJ2-2; D is perhaps TRBD2 (5 bases). The ends were cut back, 0 bases at V and 6 bases at J, with 11 bases in the middle. Looked up from germline, CDR1 is LGHNA and CDR2 is YSLEER. The CDR3 spans 15 residues. CDR3: CASSQDWELAGELFF. The CDR3 DNA is TGCGCCAGCAGCCAAGATTGGGAGCTGGCCGGGGAGCTGTTTTTT.

The chain joins TRBV29-1 to TRBJ1-1; TRBD1 might be the D (5 bases). Germline CDR1 SQVTM, CDR2 ANQGSEA. This CDR3 has 12 residues. The V gene lost 4 bases and the J gene lost 4 bases, with 10 bases spanning the gap. The CDR3 DNA sequence: TGCAGCGTTGCAGGGAAGGGCACTGAAGCTTTCTTT. Translated: CSVAGKGTEAFF.

This chain connects TRBV18 to TRBJ1-5, with 8 positions matching TRBD1. The ends lost 6 bases at V and 4 bases at J; junction bases unmatched: 11. The CDR3 loop spans 16 amino acids. The germline V gene has CDR1 KGHSH and CDR2 LQKENI. The CDR3 sequence: CASSRWTGRRNQPQHF. The CDR3 DNA sequence: TGTGCCAGCTCGCGCTGGACAGGGAGACGGAATCAGCCCCAGCATTTT.

The chain uses TRBV13 and TRBJ2-3; 9 bases line up with TRBD2. Germline trimming cut 1 base from V and 7 bases from J; bases unmatched to any gene: 9. The CDR3 length is 16 residues. CDR1 is PRHDT, CDR2 FYEKMQ, per germline (reference sequence). Written as DNA, the CDR3 is TGTGCCAGCAGCTTAGATGGGCGGGGGGGCCGCCATACGCAGTATTTT. Residues: CASSLDGRGGRHTQYF.

V and J are TRBV6-5 and TRBJ1-2; 8 positions agree with TRBD1. Germline trimming cut 5 bases from V and 10 bases from J; bases unmatched to any gene: 9. This CDR3 has 13 amino acids. The V gene's germline CDR1 is MNHEY and CDR2 SVGAGI. The CDR3 DNA sequence: TGTGCCAGCAGTACCCGACAGGGGTCTAACTACACCTTC. It translates to CASSTRQGSNYTF.

The chain combines TRBV28 with TRBJ1-2; weak D call: TRBD1 (5 bases). This CDR3 contains 13 residues. The germline V gene encodes CDR1 MDHEN and CDR2 SYDVKM. Trimming took 1 base from V and 8 from J, leaving 11 bases between them. The CDR3 DNA follows: TGTGCCAGCAGTTTATCCAGGGTGACGGGCTACACCTTC. It is translated as CASSLSRVTGYTF.

The gene calls are TRBV7-6 and TRBJ2-5; no firm D call. Germline V gene data show CDR1 as SGHVS and CDR2 as FNYEAQ. The CDR3 sequence is 12 residues long. Trimming took off 1 base at V and 5 bases at J, with 5 bases between the two ends. The CDR3 reads CASSLVAETQYF. CDR3 coding DNA: TGTGCCAGCAGCTTAGTTGCGGAGACCCAGTACTTC.

J is TRBJ1-6 and V is TRBV4-2; 7 bases fit TRBD1. Trimming removed 5 bases from V and 14 bases from J; junction bases left unmatched: 27. The CDR3 has 19 amino acids. CDR1 is LGHNA and CDR2 is YNFKEQ in the germline V gene. The CDR3 region is CASSKGRGSRESTQGALHF. The DNA of the CDR3 is TGTGCCAGCAGCAAGGGAAGGGGCTCCCGGGAAAGTACCCAGGGGGCCCTCCACTTT.